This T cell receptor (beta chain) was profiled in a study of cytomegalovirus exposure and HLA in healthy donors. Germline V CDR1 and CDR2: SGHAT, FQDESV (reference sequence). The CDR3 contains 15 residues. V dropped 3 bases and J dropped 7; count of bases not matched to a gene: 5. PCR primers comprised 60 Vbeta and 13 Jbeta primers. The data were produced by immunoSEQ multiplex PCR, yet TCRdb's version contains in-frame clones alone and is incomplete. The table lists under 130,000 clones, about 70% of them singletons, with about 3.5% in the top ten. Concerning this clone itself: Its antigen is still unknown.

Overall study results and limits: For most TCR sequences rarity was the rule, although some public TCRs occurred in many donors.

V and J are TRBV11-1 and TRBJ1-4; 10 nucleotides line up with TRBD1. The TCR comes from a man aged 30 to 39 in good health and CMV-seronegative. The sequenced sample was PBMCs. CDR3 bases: TGTGCCAGCAGCTTCGTGACAGGGGGCTCTGAAAAACTGTTTTTT. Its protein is CASSFVTGGSEKLFF.